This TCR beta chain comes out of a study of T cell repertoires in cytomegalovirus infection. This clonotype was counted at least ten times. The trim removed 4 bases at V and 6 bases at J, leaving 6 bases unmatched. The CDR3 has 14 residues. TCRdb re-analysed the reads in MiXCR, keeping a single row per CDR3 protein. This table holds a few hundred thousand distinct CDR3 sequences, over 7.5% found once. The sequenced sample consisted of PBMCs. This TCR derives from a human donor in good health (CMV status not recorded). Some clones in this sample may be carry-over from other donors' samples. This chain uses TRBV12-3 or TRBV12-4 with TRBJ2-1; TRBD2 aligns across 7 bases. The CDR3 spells CASSSAGAPNEQFF. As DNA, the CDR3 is TGTGCCAGCAGTTCCGCGGGAGCCCCCAATGAGCAGTTCTTC.